Sequencing of this T cell receptor beta chain was carried out in a study of PD-L1 blockade in urothelial cancer. Across the whole study: Patients with male sex and bladder-origin urothelial cancer accounted for about 85% of the 29 enrolled.

The germline V gene encodes CDR1 SGHAT and CDR2 FQNNGV. V lost 5 bases and J lost 2; bases outside the gene matches: 10. This CDR3 is 16 amino acids long. Pretreatment and on-treatment samples were taken, numbering 1 to 8 per patient. The protocol was immunoSEQ multiplex PCR, while the TCRdb copy is restricted to in-frame clones and leaves out a portion. The sample shows about 90,000 clones, approximately 90% of them seen only once. The sample was PBMCs, taken around atezolizumab (anti-PD-L1) treatment. V and J are TRBV11-2 and TRBJ1-1; 8 nucleotides align to TRBD1. The TCR comes from a man between 60 and 75 years old with urothelial cancer. CDR3 region: CASSLRTGMGNTEAFF. In nucleotides, the CDR3 is TGTGCCAGCAGCCTTCGGACAGGGATGGGAAACACTGAAGCTTTCTTT.